This T cell receptor (beta chain) was identified during a study of blood T cell repertoires in COVID-19. TCRdb's copy holds only in-frame clones and misses some; the assay was immunoSEQ multiplex PCR. The sample holds approximately 92,000 clones, 85% seen once. V shed 3 bases and J 3 bases; nucleotides not matched to a gene: 4. Germline V CDR1 and CDR2: KGHSH, LQKENI. There are 14 residues in the CDR3. This receptor was identified in a man over 45 with acute or convalescent COVID-19. The gene calls are TRBV18 and TRBJ2-5; 7 bases are shared with TRBD1. What was sequenced was peripheral blood. The CDR3 DNA sequence: TGTGCCAGCTCACCCCGGGACAGCAAAGAGACCCAGTACTTC. Translation: CASSPRDSKETQYF.